This paragraph covers one T cell receptor (beta chain) sequence. What it binds is not known. These data originate in a study of monozygotic twins with inflammatory bowel disease. Study results and caveats: Neither one strong signal nor one clonotype associated with IBD was supported. IBD patients, compared with healthy twins, shared fewer clonotypes with others (especially with disease activity). Among the T cells, different subtypes could not be distinguished.

Each UMI, carrying a 6-nucleotide sample barcode, came from template switching. TCRdb reprocessed the 5' RACE reads and keeps a single row for each CDR3 protein, giving no DNA. Recorded here are 310,000 or so distinct CDR3 sequences; the top ten clones represent 2% to 2.5%. This CDR3 spans 19 amino acids. The chain recombines TRBV21-1 with TRBJ1-5; TCRdb gives TRBD1 as the D gene, but with no DNA this cannot be confirmed. TRBV21-1 is a listed pseudogene. The receptor comes from a human donor with ulcerative colitis or Crohn's disease, or a healthy co-twin of an affected twin (not recorded which). Sequencing was performed on blood. The CDR3 is CASNLHQGWNPGSNQPQHF.